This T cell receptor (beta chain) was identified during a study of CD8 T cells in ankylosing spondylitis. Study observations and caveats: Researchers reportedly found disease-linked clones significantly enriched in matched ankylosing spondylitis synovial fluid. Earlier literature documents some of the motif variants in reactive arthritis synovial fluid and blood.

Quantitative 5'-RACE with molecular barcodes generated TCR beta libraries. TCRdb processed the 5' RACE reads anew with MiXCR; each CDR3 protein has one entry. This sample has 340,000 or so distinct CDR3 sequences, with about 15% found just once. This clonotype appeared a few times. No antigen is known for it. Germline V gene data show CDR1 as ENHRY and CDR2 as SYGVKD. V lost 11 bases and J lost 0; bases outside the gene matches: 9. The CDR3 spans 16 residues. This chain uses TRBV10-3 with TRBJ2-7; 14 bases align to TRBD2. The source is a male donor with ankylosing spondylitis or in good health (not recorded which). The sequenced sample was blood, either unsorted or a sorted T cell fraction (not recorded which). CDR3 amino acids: CAPNSGTSGSSYEQYF. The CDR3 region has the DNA TGTGCCCCAAACTCCGGGACTAGCGGGAGCTCCTACGAGCAGTACTTC.